The T cell receptor (beta chain) under discussion was sequenced for a study of control samples from healthy donors and cancer patients. TCRdb's table, derived via immunoSEQ multiplex PCR, lists solely in-frame clones and lacks some. The sample lists tens of thousands of clones; 85% to 90% were seen once. Sequencing used PBMCs. This clonotype was sampled from a middle-aged woman with lung cancer.

The CDR3 is CASSLGPGEAFF. The CDR3 DNA follows: TGCGCCAGCAGCTTGGGCCCAGGAGAAGCTTTCTTT. The V call is TRBV5-1, the J call TRBJ1-1; D ambiguous. Germline loops: CDR1 SGHRS, CDR2 YFSETQ. Trimming took 0 bases from V and 8 from J, leaving 8 bases between them. This CDR3 has 12 amino acids.